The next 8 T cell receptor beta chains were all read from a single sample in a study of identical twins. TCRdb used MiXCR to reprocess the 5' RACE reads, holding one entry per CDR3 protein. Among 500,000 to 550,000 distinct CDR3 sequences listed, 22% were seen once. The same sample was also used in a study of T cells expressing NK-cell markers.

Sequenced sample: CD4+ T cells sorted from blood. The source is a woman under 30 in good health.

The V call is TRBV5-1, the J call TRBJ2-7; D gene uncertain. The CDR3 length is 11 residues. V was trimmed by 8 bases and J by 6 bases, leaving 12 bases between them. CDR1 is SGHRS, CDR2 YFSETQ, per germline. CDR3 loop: CASSKFPEQYF. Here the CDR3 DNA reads TGCGCCAGTTCCAAGTTCCCCGAGCAGTACTTC.

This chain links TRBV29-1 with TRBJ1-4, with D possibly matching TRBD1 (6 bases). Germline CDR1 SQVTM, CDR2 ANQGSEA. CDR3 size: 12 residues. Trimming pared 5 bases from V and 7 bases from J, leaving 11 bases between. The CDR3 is CSVQSGAEKLFF. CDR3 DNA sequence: TGCAGCGTTCAGTCGGGGGCTGAAAAACTGTTTTTT.

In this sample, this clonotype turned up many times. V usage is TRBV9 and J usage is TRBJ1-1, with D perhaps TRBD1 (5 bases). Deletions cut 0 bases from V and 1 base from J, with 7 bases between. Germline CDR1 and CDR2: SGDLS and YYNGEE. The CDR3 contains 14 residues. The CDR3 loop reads CASSVAGGNTEAFF. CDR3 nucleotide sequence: TGTGCCAGCAGCGTAGCGGGGGGGAACACTGAAGCTTTCTTT.

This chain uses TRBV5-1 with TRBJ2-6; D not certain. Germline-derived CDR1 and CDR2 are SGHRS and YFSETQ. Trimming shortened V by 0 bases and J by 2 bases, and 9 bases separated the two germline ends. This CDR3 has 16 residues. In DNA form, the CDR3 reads TGCGCCAGCAGCTTGGTTGCGGCAGCTGGGGCCAACGTCCTGACTTTC. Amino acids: CASSLVAAAGANVLTF.

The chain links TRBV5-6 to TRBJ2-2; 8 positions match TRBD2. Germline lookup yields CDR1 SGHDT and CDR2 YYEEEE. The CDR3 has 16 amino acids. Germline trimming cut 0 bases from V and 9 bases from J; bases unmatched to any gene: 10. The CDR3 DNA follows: TGTGCCAGCAGCTTGGTGGGACTAGAAGGCTTCTGGGAGCTGTTTTTT. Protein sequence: CASSLVGLEGFWELFF.

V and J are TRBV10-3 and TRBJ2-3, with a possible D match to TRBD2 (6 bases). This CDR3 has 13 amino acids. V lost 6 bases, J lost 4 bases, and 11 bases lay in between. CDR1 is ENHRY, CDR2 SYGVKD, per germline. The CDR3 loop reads CAIRSSGSDTQYF. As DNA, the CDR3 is TGTGCCATCAGGAGTAGCGGTTCAGATACGCAGTATTTT.

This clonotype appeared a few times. The DNA for the CDR3 is TGCAGCGCTTGGTCTCTGGAGGGTGGCTACACCTTC. Its protein is CSAWSLEGGYTF. This rearrangement joins TRBV29-1 to TRBJ1-2; D is undetermined. CDR3 size: 12 residues. Looked up from germline, CDR1 is SQVTM and CDR2 is ANQGSEA. Trimming took 7 bases from V and 7 from J, leaving 16 bases between them.

The CDR3 DNA sequence: TGCGCCAGCAGCTCCGGGACAGGGATCTCCTACGAGCAGTACTTC. Its translation: CASSSGTGISYEQYF. The gene calls are TRBV5-1 and TRBJ2-7; 9 bases align to TRBD1. V lost 3 bases to trimming and J lost 0 bases; unmatched junction nucleotides: 4. The CDR3 runs to 15 residues. Germline V gene data show CDR1 as SGHRS and CDR2 as YFSETQ.